Below are 18 T cell receptor beta chains sequenced from a single sample in a study of regulatory T cells in long-lasting Graves disease. TCR beta libraries were built with iRepertoire HTBI primers and Arm-PCR of CDR3 regions. A single record per CDR3 protein comes from TCRdb applying MiXCR to the multiplex PCR reads. The sample has 350,000 to 450,000 distinct CDR3 sequences; around 20% are singletons. The time point: persistent/refractory GD, antithyroid drugs over 5 years with positive TRAb. Extracted RNA from PBMCs served as the source of the TCR library. This material consisted of peripheral blood mononuclear cells (PBMCs), taken when the disease was refractory, from a patient treated with antithyroid drugs. These receptors were taken from a female donor with Graves disease.

Many counts were recorded for this clonotype. An end of the junction does not agree with germline; a read error may underlie this. The chain joins TRBV28 to TRBJ2-6, with D unclear. This CDR3 comprises 13 residues. Germline values: CDR1 MDHEN, CDR2 SYDVKM. The CDR3 nucleotides read TGCGCCGGGTCGTTTTCTGGGGCCAACGTCCTGACTTTC. It specifies CAGSFSGANVLTF. Filled out from reference TRBV28 and TRBJ2-6, the complete variable domain reads DVKVTQSSRYLVKRTGEKVFLECVQDMDHENMFWYRQDPGLGLRLIYFSYDVKMKEKGDIPEGYSVSREKKERFSLILESASTNQTSMYLCAGSFSGANVLTFGAGSRLTVL.

This clonotype was counted once. A much larger clonotype is one base distant, so this may be a read error. V gene TRBV6-2 or TRBV6-3 combines with J gene TRBJ2-5, with TRBD1 as a possible D gene (5 bases). Germline V CDR1 and CDR2: MNHEY, SVGEGT. The ends were cut back, 6 bases at V and 4 bases at J, with 15 bases in the middle. This CDR3 has 14 amino acids. The CDR3: CASRPGRDGETQYF. CDR3 in DNA: TGTGCCAGCAGACCTGGCAGGGATGGAGAGACCCAGTACTTC.

For this clonotype: One base away lies a much larger clone, so this may be a sequencing read error. This chain uses TRBV12-3 or TRBV12-4 with TRBJ1-3; D gene uncertain. This CDR3 is built from 14 residues. V was cut by 3 bases and J by 8 bases, with 14 bases left in between. CDR3 sequence reads: CASSFSIESDTIYF. In DNA form, the CDR3 reads TGTGCCAGCAGTTTTTCGATAGAATCGGACACCATATATTTT.

The CDR3 region has the DNA TGTGCCAGCAGCGAGGGGACAGGGATTCAGTACTTC. It yields the protein CASSEGTGIQYF. The rearrangement links TRBV11-2 to TRBJ2-4; 9 nucleotides line up with TRBD1. CDR3 length: 12 residues. V gave up 5 bases and J gave up 10 bases; unmatched junction bases: 3. Germline CDR1 reads SGHAT; CDR2 reads FQNNGV. Full variable domain (remainder filled in from reference TRBV11-2 and TRBJ2-4): EAGVAQSPRYKIIEKRQSVAFWCNPISGHATLYWYQQILGQGPKLLIQFQNNGVVDDSQLPKDRFSAERLKGVDSTLKIQPAKLEDSAVYLCASSEGTGIQYFGAGTRLSVL.

The chain joins TRBV5-4 to TRBJ2-7, with D tentatively TRBD2 (6 bases). Germline V gene sequence: CDR1 SGHNT, CDR2 YYREEE (reference sequence). This CDR3 has 15 amino acids. The V end was cut by 0 bases, the J end by 2 bases, with 12 bases between. The CDR3 region is CASSLAGESPYEQYF. The DNA for the CDR3 is TGTGCCAGCAGCTTGGCGGGGGAATCCCCCTACGAGCAGTACTTC.

This clonotype was picked up a small number of times. V is TRBV27 and J is TRBJ2-1; TRBD2 matches at 9 bases. From germline, CDR1 is MNHEY and CDR2 SMNVEV (reference sequence). V was clipped by 6 bases and J by 8 bases; unmatched bases: 11. The CDR3 has 15 amino acids. CDR3 protein: CASSPGTSLMHEQFF. CDR3 nucleotides: TGTGCCAGCAGCCCGGGGACTAGCCTCATGCATGAGCAGTTCTTC.

The chain couples TRBV7-2 to TRBJ2-2, with TRBD2 as a possible D gene (6 bases). The germline V and J ends were trimmed by 1 base and 2 bases, with 14 bases remaining between them. Per the germline V gene, CDR1 is SGHTA and CDR2 is FQGNSA. CDR3 length: 17 residues. The DNA for the CDR3 is TGTGCCAGCAGCTTAGTACGCCAGCGGGCAAACACCGGGGAGCTGTTTTTT. It codes for CASSLVRQRANTGELFF.

Many counts were recorded for this clonotype. The chain employs TRBV6-1 and TRBJ1-1, with D possibly TRBD1 on 6 matching bases. Germline values: CDR1 MNHNS, CDR2 SASEGT. V gave up 5 bases and J gave up 4 bases, with 14 bases separating them. The CDR3 loop spans 14 amino acids. CDR3 loop: CASSPGHQSTEAFF. The CDR3, as DNA: TGTGCCAGCAGTCCGGGACACCAGTCCACTGAAGCTTTCTTT.

There are many counts of this clonotype. The chain combines TRBV28 with TRBJ2-2; TRBD1 matches 8 bases. The length of the CDR3 is 16 residues. V gave up 2 bases and J gave up 5 bases; unmatched junction bases: 7. The germline V gene has CDR1 MDHEN and CDR2 SYDVKM. CDR3 protein: CASSLTSTGETGELFF. Written as DNA, the CDR3 is TGTGCCAGCAGTTTAACCTCGACAGGGGAAACCGGGGAGCTGTTTTTT.

This clonotype came up a few times. A much larger clone is a single base away; this may be a read error. Since no conserved phenylalanine or tryptophan closes the CDR3, a read error is the likely cause. Here the CDR3 reads CSARHGSDEQYL. Here the CDR3 DNA reads TGCAGCGCCCGTCACGGCAGCGACGAGCAGTACCTC. The chain joins TRBV29-1 to TRBJ2-7, with D uncertain. The CDR3 contains 12 residues. Germline V CDR1 and CDR2: SQVTM, ANQGSEA. V was clipped by 7 bases and J by 5 bases, with 15 bases between them.

This clonotype was observed a handful of times. The V gene is TRBV20-1, the J gene TRBJ2-7; D uncertain. The CDR3 runs to 13 residues. Deletions cut 5 bases from V and 3 bases from J, with 14 bases between. The germline gives CDR1 DFQATT, CDR2 SNEGSKA (reference sequence). This CDR3 is CSACVLENYEQYF. The CDR3 bases are TGCAGTGCTTGTGTCCTTGAAAACTACGAGCAGTACTTC.

The chain uses TRBV7-2 and TRBJ2-5; TRBD2 agrees at 13 bases. With 6 bases clipped from V and 5 bases from J, the junction kept 9 bases outside the gene matches. This CDR3 comprises 16 residues. CDR1 and CDR2 from the germline V gene are SGHTA and FQGNSA. The DNA for the CDR3 is TGTGCCAGCAGTTCTACTAGCGGGAGGGCCGGGGAGACCCAGTACTTC. It encodes CASSSTSGRAGETQYF.

This clonotype was seen a few times. The chain combines TRBV20-1 with TRBJ2-7; 7 bases map to TRBD2. Trimming took 0 bases from V and 7 from J; bases not matched to a gene: 12. From germline, CDR1 is DFQATT and CDR2 SNEGSKA (reference sequence). This CDR3 is 15 amino acids long. CDR3 in amino acids: CSARDEGLPIQEQYF. CDR3 nucleotide sequence: TGCAGTGCTAGAGATGAGGGACTACCCATACAGGAGCAGTACTTC.

This clonotype has a count of ten or more. The chain is built from TRBV24-1 and TRBJ2-2, with TRBD2 matching over 9 bases. V trimming: 4 bases; J trimming: 1 base; junction bases outside the gene matches: 6. CDR1 is KGHDR and CDR2 is SFDVKD in the germline V gene. The CDR3 covers 17 residues. CDR3 coding DNA: TGTGCCACCAGTGACTCCCTTAGCGGGGGGAACACCGGGGAGCTGTTTTTT. Protein: CATSDSLSGGNTGELFF.

Comments on this clonotype: A much larger clonotype is one base distant, so this may be a read error. The chain combines TRBV6-5 with TRBJ2-7; TRBD2 matches 11 bases. The V and J ends lost 1 base and 3 bases, in that order; junction bases with no gene match: 14. The germline gives CDR1 MNHEY, CDR2 SVGAGI. The CDR3 length is 19 residues. The CDR3 region is CASSYYRTSGSPRGYEQYF. The DNA of the CDR3 is TGTGCCAGCAGTTACTATCGAACTAGCGGGAGCCCACGAGGCTACGAGCAGTACTTC.

The CDR3 loop is CSVGPSLYEQYF. The CDR3 DNA is TGCAGCGTTGGACCCTCCCTCTACGAGCAGTACTTC. The genes are TRBV29-1 and TRBJ2-7, with D unresolved. Germline CDR1 SQVTM, CDR2 ANQGSEA. This CDR3 comprises 12 residues. The V gene lost 4 bases and the J gene lost 3 bases, with 10 bases spanning the gap.

The chain has TRBV7-9 and TRBJ1-6; D uncertain. This CDR3 contains 13 residues. From germline, CDR1 is SEHNR and CDR2 FQNEAQ (reference sequence). The V end lost 7 bases, the J end lost 9 bases, and 13 bases lay between the germline ends. The CDR3 sequence: CASTVYMASPLHF. For the CDR3, the DNA is TGTGCCAGCACGGTGTACATGGCTTCACCCCTCCACTTT.

There are a few counts of this clonotype. CDR3 nucleotide sequence: TGCAGCGTTGGGGACCGAGGCTACGAGCAGTACTTC. Translating gives CSVGDRGYEQYF. The V gene is TRBV29-1, the J gene TRBJ2-7; D tentatively reads TRBD1 or TRBD2 (5 bases each). The CDR3 is 12 amino acids. Trimming shortened V by 4 bases and J by 3 bases, and 10 bases separated the two germline ends. In germline, CDR1 is SQVTM, CDR2 ANQGSEA.